This T cell receptor beta chain was found in a study of cytomegalovirus exposure and HLA in healthy donors. The primer mix had 60 Vbeta and 13 Jbeta primers. Assay: immunoSEQ multiplex PCR; the TCRdb copy retains only in-frame clones and omits some. The table records 150,000 to 200,000 clones, roughly four fifths of them present only once. CDR1 GTSNPN and CDR2 SVGIG come from the germline V gene (reference sequence). The CDR3 runs to 17 residues. V lost 3 bases and J lost 3, with 24 bases in between. Material: PBMCs. This receptor was obtained from a woman aged 25 to 45 in good health and CMV-seropositive. The V and J genes are TRBV30 and TRBJ2-7, with D hard to call. DNA of the CDR3: TGTGCCTGGAGCGACCCGTTGGCGACTCGAGGAATCTACGAGCAGTACTTC. Translation: CAWSDPLATRGIYEQYF.